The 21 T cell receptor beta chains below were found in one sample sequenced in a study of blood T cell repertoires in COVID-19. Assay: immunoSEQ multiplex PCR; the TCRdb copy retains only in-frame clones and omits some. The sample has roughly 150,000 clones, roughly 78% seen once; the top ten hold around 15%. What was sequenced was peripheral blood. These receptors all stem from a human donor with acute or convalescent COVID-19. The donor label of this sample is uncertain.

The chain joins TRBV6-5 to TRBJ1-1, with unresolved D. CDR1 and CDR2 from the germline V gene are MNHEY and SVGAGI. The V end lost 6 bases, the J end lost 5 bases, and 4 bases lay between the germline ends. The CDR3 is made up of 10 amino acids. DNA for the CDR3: TGTGCCAGCAGGAGGACTGAAGCTTTCTTT. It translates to CASRRTEAFF.

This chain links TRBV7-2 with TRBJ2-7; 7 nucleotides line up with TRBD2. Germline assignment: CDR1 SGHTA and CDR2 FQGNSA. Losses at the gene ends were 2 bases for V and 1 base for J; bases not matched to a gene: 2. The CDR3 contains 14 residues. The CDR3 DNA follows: TGTGCCAGCAGCTTATCGGGGGGATCCTACGAGCAGTACTTC. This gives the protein CASSLSGGSYEQYF. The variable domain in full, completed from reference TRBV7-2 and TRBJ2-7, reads GAGVSQSPSNKVTEKGKDVELRCDPISGHTALYWYRQSLGQGLEFLIYFQGNSAPDKSGLPSDRFSAERTGGSVSTLTIQRTQQEDSAVYLCASSLSGGSYEQYFGPGTRLTVT.

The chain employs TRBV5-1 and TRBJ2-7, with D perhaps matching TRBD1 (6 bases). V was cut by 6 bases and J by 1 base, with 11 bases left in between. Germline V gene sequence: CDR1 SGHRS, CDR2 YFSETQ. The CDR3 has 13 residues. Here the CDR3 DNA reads TGCGCCAGCAACCGACAGGATTCCTACGAGCAGTACTTC. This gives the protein CASNRQDSYEQYF.

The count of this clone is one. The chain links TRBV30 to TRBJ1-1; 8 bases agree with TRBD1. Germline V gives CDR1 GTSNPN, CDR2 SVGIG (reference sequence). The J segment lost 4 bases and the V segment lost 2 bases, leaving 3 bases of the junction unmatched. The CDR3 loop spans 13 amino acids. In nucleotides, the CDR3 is TGTGCCTGGAGTCCGGACAGGGTCACTGAAGCTTTCTTT. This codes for CAWSPDRVTEAFF.

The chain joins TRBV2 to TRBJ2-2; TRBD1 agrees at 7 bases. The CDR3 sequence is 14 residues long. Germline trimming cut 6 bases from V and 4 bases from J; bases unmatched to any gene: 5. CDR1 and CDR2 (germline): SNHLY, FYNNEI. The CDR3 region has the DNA TGTGCCAGCAGCCTACAGGGGAGCACCGGGGAGCTGTTTTTT. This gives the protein CASSLQGSTGELFF.

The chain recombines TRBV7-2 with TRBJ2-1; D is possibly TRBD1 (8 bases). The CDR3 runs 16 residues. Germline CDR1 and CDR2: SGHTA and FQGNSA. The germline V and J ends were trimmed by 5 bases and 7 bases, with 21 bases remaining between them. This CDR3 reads CASSPQGGVARNEQFF. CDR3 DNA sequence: TGTGCCAGCAGCCCACAGGGGGGGGTGGCGAGGAATGAGCAGTTCTTC. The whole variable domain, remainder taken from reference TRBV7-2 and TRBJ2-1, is GAGVSQSPSNKVTEKGKDVELRCDPISGHTALYWYRQSLGQGLEFLIYFQGNSAPDKSGLPSDRFSAERTGGSVSTLTIQRTQQEDSAVYLCASSPQGGVARNEQFFGPGTRLTVL.

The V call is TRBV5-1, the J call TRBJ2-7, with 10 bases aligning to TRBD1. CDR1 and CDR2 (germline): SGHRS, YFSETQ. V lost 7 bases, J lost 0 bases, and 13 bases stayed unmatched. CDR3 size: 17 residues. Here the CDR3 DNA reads TGCGCCAGCTCCCACTACGCGGGACAGGGGACCTCCTACGAGCAGTACTTC. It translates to CASSHYAGQGTSYEQYF.

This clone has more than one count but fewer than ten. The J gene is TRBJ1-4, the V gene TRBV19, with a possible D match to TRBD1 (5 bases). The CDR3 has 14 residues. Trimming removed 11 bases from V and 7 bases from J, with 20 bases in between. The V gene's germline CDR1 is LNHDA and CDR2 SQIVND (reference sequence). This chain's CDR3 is CASRKQDQSEKLFF. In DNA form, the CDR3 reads TGTGCCTCACGGAAACAGGATCAAAGTGAAAAACTGTTTTTT.

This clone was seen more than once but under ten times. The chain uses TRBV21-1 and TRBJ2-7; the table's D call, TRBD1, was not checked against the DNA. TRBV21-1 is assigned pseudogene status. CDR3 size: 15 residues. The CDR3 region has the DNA TGTGCCAGCAGCAAAGTACTAGGACAGCCCTACGAGCAGTACTTC. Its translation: CASSKVLGQPYEQYF.

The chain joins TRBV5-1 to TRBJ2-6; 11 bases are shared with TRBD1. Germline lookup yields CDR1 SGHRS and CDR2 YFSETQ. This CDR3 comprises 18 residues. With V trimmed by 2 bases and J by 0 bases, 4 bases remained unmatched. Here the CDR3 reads CASSLTGTGGSGANVLTF. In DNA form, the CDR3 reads TGCGCCAGCAGCTTAACCGGGACAGGGGGCTCTGGGGCCAACGTCCTGACTTTC.

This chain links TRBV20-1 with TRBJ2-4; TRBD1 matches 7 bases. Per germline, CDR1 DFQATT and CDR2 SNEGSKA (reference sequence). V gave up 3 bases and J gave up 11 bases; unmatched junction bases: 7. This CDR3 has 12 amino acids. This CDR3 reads CSASSDRDLQYF. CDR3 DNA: TGCAGTGCTAGTAGCGACAGGGACCTTCAGTACTTC.

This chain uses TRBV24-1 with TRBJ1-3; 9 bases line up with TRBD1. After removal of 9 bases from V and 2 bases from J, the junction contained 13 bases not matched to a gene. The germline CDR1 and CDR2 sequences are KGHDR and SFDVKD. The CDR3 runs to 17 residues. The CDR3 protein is CATFQPGTGNPGNTIYF. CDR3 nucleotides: TGTGCCACCTTTCAGCCCGGGACAGGGAATCCTGGAAACACCATATATTTT.

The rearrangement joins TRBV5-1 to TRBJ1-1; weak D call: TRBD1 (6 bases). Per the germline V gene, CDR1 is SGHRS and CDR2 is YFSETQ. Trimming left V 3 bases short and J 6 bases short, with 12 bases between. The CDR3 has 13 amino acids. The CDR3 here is CASSWEGQSEAFF. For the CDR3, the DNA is TGCGCCAGCAGCTGGGAAGGACAGTCTGAAGCTTTCTTT.

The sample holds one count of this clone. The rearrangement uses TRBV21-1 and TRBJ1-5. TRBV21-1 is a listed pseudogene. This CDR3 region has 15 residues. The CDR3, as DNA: TGTGCCAGCAGCAAGAGGGCACGACCCTGCCCCCCCCAGCATTTT. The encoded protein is CASSKRARPCPPQHF.

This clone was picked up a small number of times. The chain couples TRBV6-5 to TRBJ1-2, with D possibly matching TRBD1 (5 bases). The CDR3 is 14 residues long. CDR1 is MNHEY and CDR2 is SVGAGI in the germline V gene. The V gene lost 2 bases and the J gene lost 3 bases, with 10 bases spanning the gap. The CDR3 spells CASSYGAADYGYTF. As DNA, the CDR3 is TGTGCCAGCAGTTACGGGGCCGCCGACTATGGCTACACCTTC.

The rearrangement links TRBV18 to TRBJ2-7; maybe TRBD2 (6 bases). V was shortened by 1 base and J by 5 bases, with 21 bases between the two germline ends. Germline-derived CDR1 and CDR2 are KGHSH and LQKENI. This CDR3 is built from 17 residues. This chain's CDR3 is CASSPQGREMWNHEQYF. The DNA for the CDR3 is TGTGCCAGCTCACCACAGGGGCGGGAAATGTGGAACCACGAGCAGTACTTC.

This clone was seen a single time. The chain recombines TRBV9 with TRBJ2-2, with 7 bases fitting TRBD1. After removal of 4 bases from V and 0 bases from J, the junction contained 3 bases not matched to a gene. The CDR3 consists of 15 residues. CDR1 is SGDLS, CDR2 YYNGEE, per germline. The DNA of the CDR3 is TGTGCCAGCAGCCCCGGGACAGCGAACACCGGGGAGCTGTTTTTT. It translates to CASSPGTANTGELFF.

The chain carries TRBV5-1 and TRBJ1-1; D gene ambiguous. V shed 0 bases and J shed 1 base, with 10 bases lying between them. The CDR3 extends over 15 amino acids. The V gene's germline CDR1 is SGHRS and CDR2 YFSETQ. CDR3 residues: CASSLGPERNTEAFF. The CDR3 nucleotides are TGCGCCAGCAGCTTGGGGCCAGAGCGGAACACTGAAGCTTTCTTT. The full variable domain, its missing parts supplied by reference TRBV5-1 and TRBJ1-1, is KAGVTQTPRYLIKTRGQQVTLSCSPISGHRSVSWYQQTPGQGLQFLFEYFSETQRNKGNFPGRFSGRQFSNSRSEMNVSTLELGDSALYLCASSLGPERNTEAFFGQGTRLTVV.

CDR3: CAWNLGTGGSYNEQFF. The DNA for the CDR3 is TGTGCCTGGAACCTGGGGACAGGGGGATCCTACAATGAGCAGTTCTTC. The chain carries TRBV30 and TRBJ2-1; 11 positions match TRBD1. The CDR3 has 16 residues. After removal of 4 bases from V and 1 base from J, the junction contained 6 bases not matched to a gene. Germline V gives CDR1 GTSNPN, CDR2 SVGIG (reference sequence).

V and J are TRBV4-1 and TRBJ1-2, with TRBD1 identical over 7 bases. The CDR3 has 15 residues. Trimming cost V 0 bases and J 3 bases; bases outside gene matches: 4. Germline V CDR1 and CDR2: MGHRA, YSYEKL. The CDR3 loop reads CASSQEEGAYYGYTF. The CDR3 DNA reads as TGCGCCAGCAGCCAAGAAGAGGGGGCATACTATGGCTACACCTTC.

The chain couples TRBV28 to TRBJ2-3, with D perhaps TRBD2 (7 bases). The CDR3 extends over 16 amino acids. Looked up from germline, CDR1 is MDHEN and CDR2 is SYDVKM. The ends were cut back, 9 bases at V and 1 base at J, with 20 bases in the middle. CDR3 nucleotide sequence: TGTGCCAGTTGGCCTTTGGGGGGGGCAGGCACAGATACGCAGTATTTT. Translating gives CASWPLGGAGTDTQYF.